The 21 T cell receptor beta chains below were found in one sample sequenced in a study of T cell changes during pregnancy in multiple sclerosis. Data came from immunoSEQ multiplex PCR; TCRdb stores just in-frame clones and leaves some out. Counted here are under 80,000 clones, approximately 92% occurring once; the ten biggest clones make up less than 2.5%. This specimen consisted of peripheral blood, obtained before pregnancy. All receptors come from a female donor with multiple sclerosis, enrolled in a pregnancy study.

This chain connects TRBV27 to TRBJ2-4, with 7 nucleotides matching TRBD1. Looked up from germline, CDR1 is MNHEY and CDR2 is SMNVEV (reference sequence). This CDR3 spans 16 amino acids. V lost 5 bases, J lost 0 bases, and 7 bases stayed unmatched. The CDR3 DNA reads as TGTGCCAGCAGTCTTTGGACAGGAGAAGCCAAAAACATTCAGTACTTC. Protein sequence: CASSLWTGEAKNIQYF.

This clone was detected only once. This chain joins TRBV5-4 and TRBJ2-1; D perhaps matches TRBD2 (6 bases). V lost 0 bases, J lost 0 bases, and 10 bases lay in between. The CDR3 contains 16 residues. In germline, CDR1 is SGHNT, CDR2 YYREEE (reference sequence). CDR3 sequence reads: CASSLVERASYNEQFF. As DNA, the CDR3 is TGTGCCAGCAGCTTGGTAGAGCGGGCCTCCTACAATGAGCAGTTCTTC.

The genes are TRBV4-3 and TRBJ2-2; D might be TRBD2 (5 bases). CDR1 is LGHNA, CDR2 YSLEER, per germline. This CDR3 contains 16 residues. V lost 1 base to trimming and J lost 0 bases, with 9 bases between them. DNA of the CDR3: TGCGCCAGCAGCCAAGTACGGGGATCGAACACCGGGGAGCTGTTTTTT. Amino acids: CASSQVRGSNTGELFF.

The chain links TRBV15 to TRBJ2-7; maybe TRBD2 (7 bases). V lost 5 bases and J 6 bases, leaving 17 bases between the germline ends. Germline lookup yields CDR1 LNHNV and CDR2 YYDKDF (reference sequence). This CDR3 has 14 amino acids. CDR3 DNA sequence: TGTGCCACCAGCCCCGGGGGGCGCGTGCTCGAGCAGTACTTC. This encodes CATSPGGRVLEQYF.

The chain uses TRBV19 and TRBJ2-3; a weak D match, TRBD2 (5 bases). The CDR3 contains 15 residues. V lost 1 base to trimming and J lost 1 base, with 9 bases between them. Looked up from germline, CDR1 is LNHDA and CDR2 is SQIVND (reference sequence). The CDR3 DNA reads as TGTGCCAGTAGTATAGGTGCCGGGGGCACAGATACGCAGTATTTT. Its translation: CASSIGAGGTDTQYF. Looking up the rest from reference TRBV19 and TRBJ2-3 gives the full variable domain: DGGITQSPKYLFRKEGQNVTLSCEQNLNHDAMYWYRQDPGQGLRLIYYSQIVNDFQKGDIAEGYSVSREKKESFPLTVTSAQKNPTAFYLCASSIGAGGTDTQYFGPGTRLTVL.

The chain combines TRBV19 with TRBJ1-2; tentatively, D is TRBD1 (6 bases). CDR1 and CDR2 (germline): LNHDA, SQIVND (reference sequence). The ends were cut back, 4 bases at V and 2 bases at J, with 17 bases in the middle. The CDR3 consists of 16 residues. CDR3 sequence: CASSTTNRVTNYGYTF. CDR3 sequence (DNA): TGTGCCAGTAGTACAACCAACAGGGTGACCAACTATGGCTACACCTTC.

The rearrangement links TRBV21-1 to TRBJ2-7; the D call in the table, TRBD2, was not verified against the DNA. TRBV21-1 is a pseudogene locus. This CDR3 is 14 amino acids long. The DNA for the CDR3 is TGTGCCAGCAGCTCCCAAGGAGACTCCTACGAGCAGTACTTC. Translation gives CASSSQGDSYEQYF.

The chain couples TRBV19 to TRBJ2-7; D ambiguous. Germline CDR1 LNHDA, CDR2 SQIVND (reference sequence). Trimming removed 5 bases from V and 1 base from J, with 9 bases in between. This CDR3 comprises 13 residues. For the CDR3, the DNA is TGTGCCAGTAGTCCCTCACGGTCCTACGAGCAGTACTTC. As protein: CASSPSRSYEQYF.

CDR3 in amino acids: CASSQQRLSTYNEQFF. In DNA form, the CDR3 reads TGCGCCAGCAGCCAACAGCGGTTATCGACATACAATGAGCAGTTCTTC. V gene TRBV4-3 combines with J gene TRBJ2-1; maybe TRBD2 (5 bases). V was clipped by 2 bases and J by 4 bases, with 15 bases between them. The V gene's germline CDR1 is LGHNA and CDR2 YSLEER. This CDR3 has 16 amino acids.

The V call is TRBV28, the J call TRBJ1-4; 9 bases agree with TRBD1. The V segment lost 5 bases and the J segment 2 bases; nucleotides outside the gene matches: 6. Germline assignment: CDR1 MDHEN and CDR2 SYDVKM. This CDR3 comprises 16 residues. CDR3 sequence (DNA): TGTGCCAGCAGTCCTCGGGACAGGGCGACTAATGAAAAACTGTTTTTT. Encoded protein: CASSPRDRATNEKLFF.

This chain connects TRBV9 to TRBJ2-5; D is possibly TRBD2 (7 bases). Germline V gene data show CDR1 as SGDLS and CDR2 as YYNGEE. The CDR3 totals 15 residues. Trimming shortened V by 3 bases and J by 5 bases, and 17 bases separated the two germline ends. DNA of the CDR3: TGTGCCAGCAGCGCCCACGGGGGGCGCGGGGAGACCCAGTACTTC. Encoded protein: CASSAHGGRGETQYF.

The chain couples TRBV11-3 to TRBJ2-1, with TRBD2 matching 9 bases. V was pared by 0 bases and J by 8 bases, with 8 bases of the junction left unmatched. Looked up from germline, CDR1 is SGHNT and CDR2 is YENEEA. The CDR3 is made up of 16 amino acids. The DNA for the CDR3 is TGTGCCAGCAGCTTAGATCGGGGGTCTAGCGGGGATGAGCAGTTCTTC. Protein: CASSLDRGSSGDEQFF.

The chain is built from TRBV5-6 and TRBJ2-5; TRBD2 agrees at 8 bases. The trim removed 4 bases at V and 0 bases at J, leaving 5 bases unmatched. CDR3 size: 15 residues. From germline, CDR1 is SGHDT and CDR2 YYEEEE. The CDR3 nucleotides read TGTGCCAGCAGCATCAGACTAGCGTACCAAGAGACCCAGTACTTC. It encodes CASSIRLAYQETQYF.

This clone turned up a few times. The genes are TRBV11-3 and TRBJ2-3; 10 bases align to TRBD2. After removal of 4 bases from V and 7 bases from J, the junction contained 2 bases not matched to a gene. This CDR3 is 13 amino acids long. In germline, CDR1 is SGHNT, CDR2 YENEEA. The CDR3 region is CASSSSGGNTQYF. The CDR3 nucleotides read TGTGCCAGCAGCTCTAGCGGGGGCAATACGCAGTATTTT.

The CDR3, as DNA: TGTGCCAGCAGCTTAAGAGGGACAGGGTTCGCAGATACGCAGTATTTT. It is translated as CASSLRGTGFADTQYF. The V call is TRBV13, the J call TRBJ2-3; TRBD1 matches 9 bases. The CDR3 covers 16 residues. J gave up 4 bases and V 2 bases, and 7 bases lay outside the gene matches. Germline V CDR1 and CDR2: PRHDT, FYEKMQ (reference sequence).

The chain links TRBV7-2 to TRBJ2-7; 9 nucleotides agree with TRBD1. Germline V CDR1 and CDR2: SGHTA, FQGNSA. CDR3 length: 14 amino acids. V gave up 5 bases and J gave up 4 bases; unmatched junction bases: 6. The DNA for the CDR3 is TGTGCCAGCAGCCTGAACAGGGGGCCGTACGAGCAGTACTTC. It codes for CASSLNRGPYEQYF. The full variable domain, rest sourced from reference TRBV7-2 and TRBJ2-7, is GAGVSQSPSNKVTEKGKDVELRCDPISGHTALYWYRQSLGQGLEFLIYFQGNSAPDKSGLPSDRFSAERTGGSVSTLTIQRTQQEDSAVYLCASSLNRGPYEQYFGPGTRLTVT.

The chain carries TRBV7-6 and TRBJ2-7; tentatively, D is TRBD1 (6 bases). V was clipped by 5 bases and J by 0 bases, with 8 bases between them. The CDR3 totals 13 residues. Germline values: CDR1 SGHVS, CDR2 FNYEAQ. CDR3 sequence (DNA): TGTGCCAGCAGCCGGACAGCCTCCTACGAGCAGTACTTC. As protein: CASSRTASYEQYF.

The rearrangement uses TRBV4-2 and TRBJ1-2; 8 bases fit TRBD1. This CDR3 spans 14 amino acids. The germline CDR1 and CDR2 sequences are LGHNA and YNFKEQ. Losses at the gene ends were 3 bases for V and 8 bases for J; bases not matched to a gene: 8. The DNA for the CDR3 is TGTGCCAGCAGCCACACGACAGGGGAAGACGGCTACACCTTC. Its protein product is CASSHTTGEDGYTF.

The CDR3 is CSAWGGWEQYF. The CDR3 coding sequence is TGCAGTGCCTGGGGGGGCTGGGAGCAGTACTTC. The chain joins TRBV20-1 to TRBJ2-7; D is possibly TRBD2 (7 bases). The CDR3 contains 11 residues. V lost 6 bases, J lost 7 bases, and 13 bases lay in between. The germline gives CDR1 DFQATT, CDR2 SNEGSKA (reference sequence).

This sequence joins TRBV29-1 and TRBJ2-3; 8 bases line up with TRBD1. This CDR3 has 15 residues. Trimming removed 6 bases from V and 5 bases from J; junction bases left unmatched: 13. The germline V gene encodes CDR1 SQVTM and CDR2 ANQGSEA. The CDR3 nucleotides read TGCAGCGTCTTACGAGGGACAGGTTCTGGAGATACGCAGTATTTT. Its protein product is CSVLRGTGSGDTQYF.

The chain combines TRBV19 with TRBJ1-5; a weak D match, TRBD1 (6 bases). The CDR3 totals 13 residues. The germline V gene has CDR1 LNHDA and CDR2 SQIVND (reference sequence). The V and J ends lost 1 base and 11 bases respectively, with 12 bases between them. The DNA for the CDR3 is TGTGCCAGTAGTATAGTGGGGGCCGGAGCCCAGCATTTT. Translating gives CASSIVGAGAQHF.